A selection of T cell receptor beta chains follows, all from one sample in a study of CD8 T cells in ankylosing spondylitis. One entry per CDR3 protein results from TCRdb running MiXCR on the 5' RACE reads. The top ten clones hold less than 40% of a sample with about 33,000 distinct CDR3 sequences, approximately 15% of them seen once. Sequenced material: blood. These receptors all stem from a male donor with ankylosing spondylitis or in good health (not recorded which). CDR3s include the opening cysteine and the closing phenylalanine or tryptophan. Each record gives: V gene, clone size, D gene, J gene, CDR3 protein, CDR3 DNA. A D gene is named only where the DNA matches it firmly. Size is omitted from some rows. Given values are once, few, many or a class for expanded clones.

TRBV29-1	.	.	TRBJ2-3	CSSSLTRDTQYF	TGCAGCTCCAGTTTGACGAGAGATACGCAGTATTTT
TRBV5-1	few	.	TRBJ2-1	CASSSIQGVGYNEQFF	TGCGCCAGCAGCTCCATACAAGGAGTGGGGTACAATGAGCAGTTCTTC
TRBV28	.	TRBD1	TRBJ1-4	CASSFQAGGNEKLFF	TGTGCCAGCAGTTTCCAGGCAGGGGGGAATGAAAAACTGTTTTTT
TRBV5-5	.	TRBD1	TRBJ2-3	CASSPIGTGGSDTQYF	TGTGCCAGCAGCCCGATCGGGACAGGGGGGTCAGATACGCAGTATTTT
TRBV28	once	.	TRBJ2-5	CASSGQDLGETQYF	TGTGCCAGCAGTGGCCAGGACCTTGGAGAGACCCAGTACTTC
TRBV18	.	.	TRBJ1-4	CASSPRGEKLFF	TGTGCCAGCTCACCAAGGGGGGAAAAACTGTTTTTT
TRBV2	few	TRBD1	TRBJ2-2	CASRGQAANTGELFF	TGTGCCAGCAGAGGACAGGCAGCGAACACCGGGGAGCTGTTTTTT
TRBV12-3/TRBV12-4	.	.	TRBJ2-2	CASSPSTGELFF	TGTGCCAGCAGCCCAAGCACCGGGGAGCTGTTTTTT
TRBV7-6	.	TRBD1	TRBJ2-1	CASSFGDRGSSYNEQFF	TGTGCCAGCAGCTTCGGGGACAGGGGTAGCTCCTACAATGAGCAGTTCTTC
TRBV27	.	.	TRBJ2-1	CASSPSRRLGDEQFF	TGTGCCAGCAGTCCGTCTAGGAGGCTTGGGGATGAGCAGTTCTTC
TRBV29-1	many	.	TRBJ2-3	CSAGPDTQYF	TGCAGCGCGGGCCCAGATACGCAGTATTTT
TRBV28	.	.	TRBJ1-5	CASSGSLGNQPQHF	TGTGCCAGCAGTGGTAGCTTGGGCAATCAGCCCCAGCATTTT
TRBV5-1	.	TRBD1	TRBJ2-2	CASSLDRGPGELFF	TGCGCCAGCAGCTTGGACAGGGGCCCCGGGGAGCTGTTTTTT
TRBV29-1	few	.	TRBJ2-1	CSVSQGPGSEQFF	TGCAGCGTGAGCCAGGGGCCCGGATCGGAGCAGTTCTTC
TRBV4-1	.	.	TRBJ1-4	CASSQETGNEKLFF	TGCGCCAGCAGCCAAGAAACGGGTAACGAAAAACTGTTTTTT
TRBV27	few	TRBD2	TRBJ2-7	CASSLGGGAYEQYF	TGTGCCAGCAGTTTAGGTGGGGGGGCCTACGAGCAGTACTTC
TRBV20-1	few	.	TRBJ1-5	CSAESGQGSQPQHF	TGCAGTGCGGAATCGGGGCAGGGGAGCCAGCCCCAGCATTTT
TRBV5-1	many	.	TRBJ1-1	CASIPGLGGAFNTEAFF	TGCGCCAGCATTCCAGGGTTGGGGGGCGCTTTCAACACTGAAGCTTTCTTT
TRBV18	once	TRBD1	TRBJ2-1	CASIQGEANEQFF	TGTGCCAGCATACAGGGGGAAGCTAATGAGCAGTTCTTC
TRBV4-1	few	.	TRBJ1-2	CASSQAPGESYGYTF	TGCGCCAGCAGCCAAGCGCCGGGGGAGAGCTATGGCTACACCTTC
TRBV4-3	few	.	TRBJ2-5	CASSQNLEETQYF	TGCGCCAGCAGCCAAAACCTCGAGGAGACCCAGTACTTC
TRBV7-9	.	TRBD2	TRBJ2-5	CASSLVAGFSETQYF	TGTGCCAGCAGCTTAGTAGCGGGGTTTAGCGAGACCCAGTACTTC
TRBV7-3	few	.	TRBJ2-1	CASSLNMAAYNEQFF	TGTGCCAGCAGCTTAAACATGGCGGCCTACAATGAGCAGTTCTTC
TRBV12-3/TRBV12-4	.	.	TRBJ2-2	CASSVGTGELFF	TGTGCCAGCAGTGTGGGAACCGGGGAGCTGTTTTTT
TRBV2	few	.	TRBJ1-1	CASSIGEAFF	TGTGCCAGCAGTATAGGGGAAGCTTTCTTT
TRBV12-3/TRBV12-4	few	TRBD2	TRBJ2-7	CASSSRGLAAYEQYF	TGTGCCAGCAGTTCGCGTGGACTAGCGGCCTACGAGCAGTACTTC
TRBV7-9	.	.	TRBJ2-2	CASSLGLLELFF	TGTGCCAGCAGCTTAGGGCTTCTGGAGCTGTTTTTT
TRBV7-9	few	.	TRBJ1-2	CASSLGANYGYTF	TGTGCCAGCAGCTTGGGCGCTAACTATGGCTACACCTTC
TRBV20-1	.	.	TRBJ1-1	CSGLGVNEAFF	TGCAGTGGTCTAGGAGTCAATGAAGCTTTCTTT
TRBV12-3/TRBV12-4	.	TRBD2	TRBJ2-2	CASSSTSVGELFF	TGTGCCAGCAGTTCGACTAGCGTCGGGGAGCTGTTTTTT
TRBV29-1	few	TRBD2	TRBJ2-1	CSLRLAGGNEQFF	TGCAGCTTGAGACTAGCGGGGGGCAATGAGCAGTTCTTC
TRBV5-5	few	.	TRBJ2-5	CASTPRGSQETQYF	TGTGCCAGCACCCCCCGAGGGAGCCAAGAGACCCAGTACTTC
TRBV5-1	.	.	TRBJ2-3	CASSRTGTGSTDTQYF	TGCGCCAGCAGCCGGACGGGGACTGGAAGCACAGATACGCAGTATTTT
TRBV29-1	few	.	TRBJ2-1	CSVGPMTNEQFF	TGCAGCGTTGGGCCCATGACTAACGAGCAGTTCTTC
TRBV6-6	few	TRBD1	TRBJ1-3	CASSPTTGGTGNTIYF	TGTGCCAGCAGTCCCACGACAGGGGGTACGGGAAACACCATATATTTT
TRBV6-2/TRBV6-3	.	.	TRBJ1-1	CASSNARRGTEAFF	TGTGCCAGCAGTAATGCGAGAAGGGGCACTGAAGCTTTCTTT
TRBV20-1	many	TRBD2	TRBJ2-1	CSAHRGGRLLEQFF	TGCAGTGCTCACCGGGGAGGGAGGCTCCTTGAGCAGTTCTTC
TRBV24-1	few	.	TRBJ2-2	CATSQDRPNTGELFF	TGTGCCACCAGCCAGGATAGACCCAACACCGGGGAGCTGTTTTTT
TRBV7-9	.	.	TRBJ2-2	CASSVNTGELFF	TGTGCCAGCAGCGTAAACACCGGGGAGCTGTTTTTT
TRBV21-1	.	.	TRBJ1-1	CASVRSSCMNTEAFF	TGTGCCAGTGTCAGGAGCAGTTGCATGAACACTGAAGCTTTCTTT
TRBV20-1	.	.	TRBJ2-5	CSARAMQGVETQYF	TGCAGTGCTAGAGCGATGCAGGGCGTAGAGACCCAGTACTTC
TRBV27	.	.	TRBJ2-2	CASTLFMGGELFF	TGTGCCAGCACCCTATTTATGGGAGGGGAGCTGTTTTTT
TRBV28	few	.	TRBJ2-1	CASSSTGTPRVNEQFF	TGTGCCAGCAGTTCGACCGGGACCCCCAGAGTAAATGAGCAGTTCTTC
TRBV25-1	.	.	TRBJ2-3	CASSEVTTQYF	TGTGCCAGCAGTGAGGTTACTACGCAGTATTTT
TRBV28	many	.	TRBJ2-1	CASSFPSSSSSYNEQFF	TGTGCCAGCAGTTTTCCGTCTAGCAGTAGCTCCTACAATGAGCAGTTCTTC
TRBV5-1	few	.	TRBJ2-1	CASSPGDANNEQFF	TGCGCCAGCAGCCCGGGGGACGCGAACAATGAGCAGTTCTTC
TRBV20-1	few	TRBD2	TRBJ2-2	CSASLAGNTGELFF	TGCAGTGCAAGTCTAGCGGGGAACACCGGGGAGCTGTTTTTT
TRBV7-3	.	TRBD2	TRBJ2-1	CASSLGTSIRNEQFF	TGTGCCAGCAGCTTAGGGACTAGTATTCGCAATGAGCAGTTCTTC
TRBV20-1	few	.	TRBJ2-1	CSASPFGGAFEQFF	TGCAGTGCTAGTCCCTTTGGGGGGGCATTTGAGCAGTTCTTC
TRBV10-3	few	.	TRBJ2-3	CAISEGIAPDTQYF	TGTGCCATCAGTGAAGGTATTGCACCAGATACGCAGTATTTT
TRBV5-1	few	.	TRBJ1-1	CASSAAHWDTEAFF	TGCGCCAGCAGCGCGGCTCACTGGGACACTGAAGCTTTCTTT
TRBV20-1	many	TRBD1	TRBJ1-1	CSALTGGRDTEAFF	TGCAGTGCTCTAACAGGGGGCCGGGACACTGAAGCTTTCTTT
TRBV7-3	.	.	TRBJ2-3	CASSFKAAGLGDTQYF	TGTGCCAGCAGTTTCAAAGCTGCAGGCCTTGGAGATACGCAGTATTTT